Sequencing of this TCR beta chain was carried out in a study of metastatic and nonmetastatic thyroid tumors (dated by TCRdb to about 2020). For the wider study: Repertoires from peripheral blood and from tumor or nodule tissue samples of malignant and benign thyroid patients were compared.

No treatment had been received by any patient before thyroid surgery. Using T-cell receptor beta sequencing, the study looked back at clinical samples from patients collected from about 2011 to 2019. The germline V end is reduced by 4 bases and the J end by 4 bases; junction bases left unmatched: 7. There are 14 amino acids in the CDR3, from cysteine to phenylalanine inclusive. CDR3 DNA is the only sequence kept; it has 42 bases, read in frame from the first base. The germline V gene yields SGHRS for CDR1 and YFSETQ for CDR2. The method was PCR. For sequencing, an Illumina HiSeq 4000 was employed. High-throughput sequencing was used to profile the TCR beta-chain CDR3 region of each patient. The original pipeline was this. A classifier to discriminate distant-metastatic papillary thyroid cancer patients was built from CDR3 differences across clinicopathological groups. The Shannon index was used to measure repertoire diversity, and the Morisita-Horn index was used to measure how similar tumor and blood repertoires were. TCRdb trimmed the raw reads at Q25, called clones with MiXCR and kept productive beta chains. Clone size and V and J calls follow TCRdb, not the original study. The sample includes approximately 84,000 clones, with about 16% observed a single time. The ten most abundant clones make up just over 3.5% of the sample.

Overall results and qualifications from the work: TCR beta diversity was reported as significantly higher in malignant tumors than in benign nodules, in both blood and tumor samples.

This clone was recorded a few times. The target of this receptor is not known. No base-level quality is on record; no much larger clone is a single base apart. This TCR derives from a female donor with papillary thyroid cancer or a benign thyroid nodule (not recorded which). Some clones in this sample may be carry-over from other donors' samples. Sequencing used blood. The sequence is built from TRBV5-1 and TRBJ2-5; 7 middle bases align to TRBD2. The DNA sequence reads TGCGCCAGCAGCCTGGAGGGAGGGCTAGAGACCCAGTACTTC. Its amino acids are CASSLEGGLETQYF.